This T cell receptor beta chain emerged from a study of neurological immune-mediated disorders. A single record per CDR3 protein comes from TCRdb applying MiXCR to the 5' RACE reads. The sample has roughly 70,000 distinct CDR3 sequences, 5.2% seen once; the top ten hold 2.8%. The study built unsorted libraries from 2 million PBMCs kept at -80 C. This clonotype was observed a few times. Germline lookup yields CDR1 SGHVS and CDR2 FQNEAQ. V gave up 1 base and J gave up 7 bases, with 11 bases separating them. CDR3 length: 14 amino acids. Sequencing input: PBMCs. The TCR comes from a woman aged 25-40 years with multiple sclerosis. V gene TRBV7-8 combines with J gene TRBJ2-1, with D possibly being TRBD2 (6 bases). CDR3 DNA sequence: TGTGCCAGCAGCTTAGATTTCGGGGGAAATGAGCAGTTCTTC. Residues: CASSLDFGGNEQFF.